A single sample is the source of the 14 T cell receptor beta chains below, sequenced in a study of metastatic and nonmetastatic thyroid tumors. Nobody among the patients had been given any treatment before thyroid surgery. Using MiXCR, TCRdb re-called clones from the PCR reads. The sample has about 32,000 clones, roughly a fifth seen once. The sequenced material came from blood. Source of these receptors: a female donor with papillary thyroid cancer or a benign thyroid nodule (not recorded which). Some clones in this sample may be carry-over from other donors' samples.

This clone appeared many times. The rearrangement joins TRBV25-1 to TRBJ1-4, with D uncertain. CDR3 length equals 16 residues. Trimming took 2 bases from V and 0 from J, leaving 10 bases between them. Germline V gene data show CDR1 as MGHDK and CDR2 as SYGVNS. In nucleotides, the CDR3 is TGTGCCAGCAGTGAAGGCAGACTTGCAACTAATGAAAAACTGTTTTTT. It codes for CASSEGRLATNEKLFF.

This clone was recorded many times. The CDR3 nucleotides read TGTGCCAGCATGGGGGATCTCCGGCAGCCCCAGCATTTT. This gives the protein CASMGDLRQPQHF. The chain joins TRBV2 to TRBJ1-5, with D tentatively TRBD1 (5 bases). Germline values: CDR1 SNHLY, CDR2 FYNNEI. Trimming pared 7 bases from V and 7 bases from J, leaving 14 bases between. The CDR3 is 13 amino acids. The whole variable domain, remainder taken from reference TRBV2 and TRBJ1-5, is EPEVTQTPSHQVTQMGQEVILRCVPISNHLYFYWYRQILGQKVEFLVSFYNNEISEKSEIFDDQFSVERPDGSNFTLKIRSTKLEDSAMYFCASMGDLRQPQHFGDGTRLSIL.

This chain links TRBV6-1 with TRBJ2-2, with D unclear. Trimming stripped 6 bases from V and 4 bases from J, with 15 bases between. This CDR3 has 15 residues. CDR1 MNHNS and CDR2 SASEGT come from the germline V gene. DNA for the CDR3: TGTGCCAGCAGCCCGTGGATCGCGAGCACCGGGGAGCTGTTTTTT. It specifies CASSPWIASTGELFF.

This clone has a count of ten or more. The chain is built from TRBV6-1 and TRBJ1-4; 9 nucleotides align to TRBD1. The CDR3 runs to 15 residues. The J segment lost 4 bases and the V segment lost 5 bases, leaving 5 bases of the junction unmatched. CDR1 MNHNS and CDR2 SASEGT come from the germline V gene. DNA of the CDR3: TGTGCCAGCAGTTTACAGGGGGCTGGTAATGAAAAACTGTTTTTT. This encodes CASSLQGAGNEKLFF.

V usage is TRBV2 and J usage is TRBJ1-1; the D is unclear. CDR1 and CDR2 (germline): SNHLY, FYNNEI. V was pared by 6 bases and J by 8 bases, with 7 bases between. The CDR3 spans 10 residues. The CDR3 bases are TGTGCCAGCAGGGCTAAAGAAGCTTTCTTT. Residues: CASRAKEAFF.

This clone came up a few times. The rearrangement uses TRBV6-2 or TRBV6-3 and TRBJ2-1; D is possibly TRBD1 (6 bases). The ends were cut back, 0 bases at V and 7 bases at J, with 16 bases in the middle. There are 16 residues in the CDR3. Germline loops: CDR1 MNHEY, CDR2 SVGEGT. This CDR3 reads CASSYSASQGWNEQFF. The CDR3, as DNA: TGTGCCAGCAGTTACTCCGCATCACAGGGCTGGAATGAGCAGTTCTTC.

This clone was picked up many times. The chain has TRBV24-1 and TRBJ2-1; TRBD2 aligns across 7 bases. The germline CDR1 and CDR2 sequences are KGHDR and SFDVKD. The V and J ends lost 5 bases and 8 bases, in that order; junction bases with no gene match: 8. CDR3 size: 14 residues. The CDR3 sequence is CATSGSGVGHEQFF. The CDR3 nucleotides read TGTGCCACCAGTGGAAGCGGGGTAGGGCATGAGCAGTTCTTC.

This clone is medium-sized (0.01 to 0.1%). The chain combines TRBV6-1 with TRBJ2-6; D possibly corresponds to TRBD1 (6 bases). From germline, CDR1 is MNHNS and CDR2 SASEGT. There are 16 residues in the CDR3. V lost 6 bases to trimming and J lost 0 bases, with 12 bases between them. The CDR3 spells CASRGQGSSGANVLTF. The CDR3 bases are TGTGCCAGCAGGGGCCAGGGGAGCTCTGGGGCCAACGTCCTGACTTTC.

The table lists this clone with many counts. The CDR3 region is CASSLEAGQETQYF. CDR3 DNA: TGCGCCAGCAGCCTGGAGGCAGGGCAAGAGACCCAGTACTTC. The chain joins TRBV5-1 to TRBJ2-5; perhaps D is TRBD1 or TRBD2 (5 bases each). This CDR3 is 14 amino acids long. Trimming pared 4 bases from V and 2 bases from J, leaving 12 bases between. The germline V gene encodes CDR1 SGHRS and CDR2 YFSETQ.

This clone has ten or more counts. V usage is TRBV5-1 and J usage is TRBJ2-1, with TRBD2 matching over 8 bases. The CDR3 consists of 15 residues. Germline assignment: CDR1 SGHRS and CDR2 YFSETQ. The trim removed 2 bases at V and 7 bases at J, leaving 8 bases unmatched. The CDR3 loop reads CASSFGAGAANEQFF. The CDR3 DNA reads TGCGCCAGCAGCTTTGGAGCGGGAGCTGCTAATGAGCAGTTCTTC.

The CDR3 reads CASSFSGESYNEQFF. CDR3 nucleotides: TGTGCCAGCAGTTTCTCGGGGGAATCCTACAATGAGCAGTTCTTC. This rearrangement joins TRBV28 to TRBJ2-1; a weak D match, TRBD2 (6 bases). Germline assignment: CDR1 MDHEN and CDR2 SYDVKM. This CDR3 contains 15 residues. V shed 3 bases and J shed 1 base, with 10 bases lying between them.

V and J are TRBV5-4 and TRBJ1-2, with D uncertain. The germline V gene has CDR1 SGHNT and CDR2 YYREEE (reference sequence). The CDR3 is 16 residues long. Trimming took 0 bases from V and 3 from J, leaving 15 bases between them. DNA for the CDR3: TGTGCCAGCAGCTTGGCCGAACAGCTCGCTTACTATGGCTACACCTTC. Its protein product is CASSLAEQLAYYGYTF.

CDR3 in DNA: TGCGCCAGCACCAGAGACTACCAAGAGACCCAGTACTTC. Protein sequence: CASTRDYQETQYF. The chain employs TRBV5-1 and TRBJ2-5; D not certain. V lost 6 bases and J lost 0, with 9 bases in between. Per the germline V gene, CDR1 is SGHRS and CDR2 is YFSETQ. The CDR3 loop spans 13 amino acids.

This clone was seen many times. The CDR3 loop is CSATQGYEQYF. The CDR3 DNA sequence: TGCAGTGCCACCCAGGGCTACGAGCAGTACTTC. The J gene is TRBJ2-7, the V gene TRBV20-1, with a tentative D call TRBD1 (5 bases). V gave up 6 bases and J gave up 3 bases, with 9 bases separating them. Germline V CDR1 and CDR2: DFQATT, SNEGSKA (reference sequence). The CDR3 extends over 11 amino acids.